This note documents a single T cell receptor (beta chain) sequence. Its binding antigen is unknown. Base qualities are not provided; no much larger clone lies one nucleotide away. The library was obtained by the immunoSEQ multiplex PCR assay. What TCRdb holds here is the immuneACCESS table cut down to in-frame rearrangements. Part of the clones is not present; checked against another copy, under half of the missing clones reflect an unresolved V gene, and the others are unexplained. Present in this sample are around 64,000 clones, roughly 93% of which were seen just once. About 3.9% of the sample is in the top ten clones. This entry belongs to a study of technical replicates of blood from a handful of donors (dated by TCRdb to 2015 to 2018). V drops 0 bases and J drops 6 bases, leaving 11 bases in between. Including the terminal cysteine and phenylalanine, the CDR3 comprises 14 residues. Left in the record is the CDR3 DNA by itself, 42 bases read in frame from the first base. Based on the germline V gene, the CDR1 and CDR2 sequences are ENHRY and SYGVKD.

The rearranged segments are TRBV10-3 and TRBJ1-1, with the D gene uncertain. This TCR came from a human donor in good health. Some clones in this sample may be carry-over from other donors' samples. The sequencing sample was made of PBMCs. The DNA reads TGTGCCATCAGTGAGTCGAAAATAACGGCTGAAGCTTTCTTT. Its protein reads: CAISESKITAEAFF.